This T cell receptor (beta chain) was captured in a study of beta chain features in type 1 diabetes. Staining for CD45RO/CCR7/CD25/CD127/CD95/CD27 allowed sorting of CD4+ naive, central memory, regulatory and stem cell-like memory cells. Worth noting for this clone: The antigen is not known.

Whole-study results and caveats: Possible PCR preference for shorter templates applied equally to patients and controls. Among all four CD4+ subsets, Type 1 diabetes patients had TCRB CDR3s that were moderately but significantly shorter.

Of the isolated RNA, all was reverse transcribed, and so the sequenced material was expressed TCRB transcripts. Only in-frame clones appear in the TCRdb table, and some are missing; sequencing was by immunoSEQ multiplex PCR. The sample lists approximately 250,000 clones; around 9.6% were seen once. The sequenced sample consisted of naive CD4+ T cells from blood. The receptor was derived from a woman under 30 in good health.

DNA for the CDR3: TGTGCCAGCAGTGCCGACTTACAGGGCTCTGGAAACACCATATATTTT. As protein: CASSADLQGSGNTIYF. The chain employs TRBV25-1 and TRBJ1-3, with a possible D match to TRBD1 (6 bases). The V gene lost 4 bases and the J gene lost 0 bases, with 13 bases spanning the gap. This CDR3 has 16 amino acids. Germline loops: CDR1 MGHDK, CDR2 SYGVNS.